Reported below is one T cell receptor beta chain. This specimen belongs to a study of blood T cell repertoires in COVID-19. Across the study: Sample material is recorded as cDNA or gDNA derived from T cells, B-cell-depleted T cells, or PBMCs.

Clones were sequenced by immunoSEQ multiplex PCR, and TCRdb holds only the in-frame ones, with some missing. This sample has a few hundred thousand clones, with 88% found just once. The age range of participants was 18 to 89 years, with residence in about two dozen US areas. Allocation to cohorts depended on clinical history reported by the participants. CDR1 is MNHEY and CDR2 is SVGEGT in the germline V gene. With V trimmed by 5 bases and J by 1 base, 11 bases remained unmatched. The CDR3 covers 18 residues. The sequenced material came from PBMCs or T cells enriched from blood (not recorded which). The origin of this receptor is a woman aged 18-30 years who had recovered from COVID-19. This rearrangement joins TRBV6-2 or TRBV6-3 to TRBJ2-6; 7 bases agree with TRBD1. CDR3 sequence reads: CASSDQFRQGSGANVLTF. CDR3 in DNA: TGTGCCAGCAGTGACCAATTCCGACAGGGATCTGGGGCCAACGTCCTGACTTTC.